Presented here are 4 T cell receptor beta chains from one specimen sequenced in a study of T cell responses to AZD1222 COVID-19 vaccine. Assay: immunoSEQ multiplex PCR; the TCRdb copy retains only in-frame clones and omits some. In the table there are roughly 120,000 clones, more than 70% of which are singletons. The source material was peripheral blood, sampled 28 days after the second AZD1222 dose. The source is an adult who received the AZD1222 COVID-19 vaccine.

This clone appeared once. The rearrangement joins TRBV5-1 to TRBJ1-4; D possibly corresponds to TRBD1 (5 bases). Trimming removed 0 bases at V and 0 bases at J, with 15 bases between. CDR3 size: 18 residues. The germline gives CDR1 SGHRS, CDR2 YFSETQ. The CDR3 here is CASSLAKGPAATNEKLFF. CDR3 sequence (DNA): TGCGCCAGCAGCTTGGCCAAGGGGCCGGCGGCAACTAATGAAAAACTGTTTTTT. Combining the CDR3 with reference TRBV5-1 and TRBJ1-4 gives the whole variable domain KAGVTQTPRYLIKTRGQQVTLSCSPISGHRSVSWYQQTPGQGLQFLFEYFSETQRNKGNFPGRFSGRQFSNSRSEMNVSTLELGDSALYLCASSLAKGPAATNEKLFFGSGTQLSVL.

The CDR3 DNA sequence: TGTGCCAGCAGCCTAAACACCGGGACAGGGCTCGAGCAGTACTTC. Translated: CASSLNTGTGLEQYF. The chain couples TRBV6-5 to TRBJ2-7; 9 bases align to TRBD1. Trimming removed 6 bases from V and 6 bases from J; junction bases left unmatched: 12. The germline CDR1 and CDR2 sequences are MNHEY and SVGAGI. The CDR3 sequence is 15 residues long.

The chain uses TRBV4-3 and TRBJ1-6, with 10 bases matching TRBD1. Per germline, CDR1 LGHNA and CDR2 YSLEER. CDR3 size: 19 residues. J gave up 3 bases and V 0 bases, and 8 bases lay outside the gene matches. As DNA, the CDR3 is TGCGCCAGCAGCCAAGAGGGACAGGGGAGCCCCTTCTATAATTCACCCCTCCACTTT. Amino acids: CASSQEGQGSPFYNSPLHF.

This clone was recorded only once. A read error may produce the germline difference seen at one junction end. The gene calls are TRBV27 and TRBJ2-4; D might be TRBD2 (6 bases). CDR1 and CDR2 (germline): MNHEY, SMNVEV (reference sequence). CDR3 length equals 15 residues. The DNA of the CDR3 is TGTGCCAGCAGTCCCCAGGAGGGAGGCAAAGACATTCAGTACTTC. Translated, it gives CASSPQEGGKDIQYF.